These T cell receptor beta chains were read from a single sample in a study of metastatic and nonmetastatic thyroid tumors. TCRdb reanalyzed the PCR reads via MiXCR. The sample includes over 50,000 clones, roughly 30% seen only once; the top ten take roughly 15%. Input material: blood. The receptors shown here come from a female donor with papillary thyroid cancer or a benign thyroid nodule (not recorded which). Some clones in this sample may be carry-over from other donors' samples. Each CDR3 is given with its conserved first and last residue. A D gene is named only where the DNA matches it firmly. Size is stated for part of the rows, as once, few or many counts, or as a class when the clone is expanded.

few	TRBV27	TRBD1	TRBJ1-5	CASSPGTVINQPQHF	TGTGCCAGCAGTCCCGGGACAGTGATCAATCAGCCCCAGCATTTT
many	TRBV29-1	-	TRBJ2-5	CSVKPPEETQYF	TGCAGCGTCAAACCCCCTGAGGAGACCCAGTACTTC
medium-sized	TRBV2	-	TRBJ2-7	CASRLARTYEQYF	TGTGCCAGCAGGCTAGCGAGGACCTACGAGCAGTACTTC
many	TRBV15	TRBD1	TRBJ1-2	CATTDRGYLGANYGYTF	TGTGCCACCACCGACAGGGGCTACCTAGGAGCTAACTATGGCTACACCTTC
few	TRBV12-3/TRBV12-4	TRBD1	TRBJ1-5	CASSPGQGANQPQHF	TGTGCCAGCAGCCCGGGACAGGGGGCCAATCAGCCCCAGCATTTT
-	TRBV18	TRBD1	TRBJ1-2	CASSPRGLHGYTF	TGTGCCAGCTCACCCAGGGGGCTCCATGGCTACACCTTC
many	TRBV18	-	TRBJ1-3	CASSLQSGNTIYF	TGTGCCAGCTCACTTCAGTCTGGAAACACCATATATTTT
few	TRBV19	-	TRBJ2-2	CASSKSKNTGELFF	TGTGCCAGTAGTAAGTCCAAGAACACCGGGGAGCTGTTTTTT
-	TRBV7-2	-	TRBJ2-7	CASSTGSYEQYF	TGTGCCAGCAGCACAGGCTCCTACGAGCAGTACTTC
few	TRBV6-1	TRBD1	TRBJ2-1	CASSSGTGESDEQFF	TGTGCCAGCAGCTCCGGGACAGGGGAGTCGGATGAGCAGTTCTTC
few	TRBV19	-	TRBJ1-4	CASTPAGREELFF	TGTGCCAGTACCCCGGCCGGGCGGGAAGAACTGTTTTTT
-	TRBV15	TRBD1	TRBJ1-6	CATSGQTSPLHF	TGTGCCACCTCGGGACAGACTTCACCCCTCCACTTT
once	TRBV7-8	-	TRBJ1-1	CASSLATVNTEAFF	TGTGCCAGCAGCTTAGCGACAGTGAACACTGAAGCTTTCTTT
few	TRBV6-4	-	TRBJ2-3	CASSEGPGTDTQYF	TGTGCCAGCAGTGAGGGACCCGGCACAGATACGCAGTATTTT
many	TRBV29-1	-	TRBJ2-5	CSVEDLRSQETQYF	TGCAGCGTTGAAGATCTACGTTCTCAAGAGACCCAGTACTTC
few	TRBV6-1	-	TRBJ2-3	CASMNSPTDTQYF	TGTGCCAGCATGAATAGCCCCACAGATACGCAGTATTTT
-	TRBV18	-	TRBJ1-6	CASSPRGQDNSPLHF	TGTGCCAGCTCACCACGGGGCCAGGATAATTCACCCCTCCACTTT
-	TRBV2	-	TRBJ1-6	CASLRTLNSPLHF	TGTGCCAGCCTACGGACACTAAATTCACCCCTCCACTTT
-	TRBV20-1	-	TRBJ2-1	CSAIRLDPPYNEQFF	TGCAGTGCTATAAGGCTCGACCCCCCCTACAATGAGCAGTTCTTC
medium-sized	TRBV24-1	-	TRBJ1-2	CATSDEGSLYGYTF	TGTGCCACCAGTGATGAGGGTTCTCTCTATGGCTACACCTTC
-	TRBV20-1	TRBD2	TRBJ2-3	CSELAGTSTDTQYF	TGCAGTGAGCTAGCGGGCACCTCCACAGATACGCAGTATTTT
-	TRBV5-1	-	TRBJ1-2	CASSPGTYGYTF	TGCGCCAGCAGCCCCGGGACTTATGGCTACACCTTC
-	TRBV6-1	-	TRBJ1-6	CASSLPQGSDSPLHF	TGTGCCAGCAGCCTACCACAGGGAAGCGATTCACCCCTCCACTTT
-	TRBV19	-	TRBJ1-2	CASTGTPVYGYTF	TGTGCCAGTACCGGGACACCGGTCTATGGCTACACCTTC
-	TRBV7-9	-	TRBJ1-3	CASSFRGQGNTIYF	TGTGCCAGCAGCTTCCGAGGTCAAGGAAACACCATATATTTT
-	TRBV4-1	TRBD1	TRBJ2-2	CASSPRQGFRYITGELFF	TGCGCCAGCAGCCCAAGACAGGGGTTTAGGTACATCACCGGGGAGCTGTTTTTT
-	TRBV20-1	TRBD2	TRBJ2-7	CSARARGGPNYEQYF	TGCAGTGCTAGAGCTCGGGGGGGGCCCAACTACGAGCAGTACTTC
few	TRBV28	-	TRBJ2-6	CASSFPTTGANVLTF	TGTGCCAGCAGTTTTCCCACCACTGGGGCCAACGTCCTGACTTTC
few	TRBV6-2/TRBV6-3	-	TRBJ2-3	CASSPKGRLTGTDTQYF	TGTGCCAGCAGCCCTAAGGGACGACTGACTGGCACAGATACGCAGTATTTT
many	TRBV6-1	TRBD1	TRBJ2-7	CASSERTGGILPSYEQYF	TGTGCCAGCAGTGAAAGGACAGGGGGGATCCTCCCCTCCTACGAGCAGTACTTC
few	TRBV12-3/TRBV12-4	-	TRBJ1-1	CASIYRLLNTEAFF	TGTGCCAGCATCTACAGGCTCTTGAACACTGAAGCTTTCTTT
few	TRBV6-1	TRBD2	TRBJ2-3	CASSESGGSLTDTQYF	TGTGCCAGCAGTGAGTCTGGCGGGAGCCTCACAGATACGCAGTATTTT
few	TRBV6-5	TRBD1	TRBJ2-7	CASSYDRAGGFEQYF	TGTGCCAGCAGTTATGACAGGGCTGGCGGATTTGAGCAGTACTTC
few	TRBV29-1	TRBD2	TRBJ2-1	CSVRAGGNEQFF	TGCAGCGTACGAGCGGGAGGGAATGAGCAGTTCTTC
-	TRBV4-1	TRBD1	TRBJ1-1	CASSLGQGGNTEAFF	TGCGCCAGCAGCCTAGGACAGGGCGGAAACACTGAAGCTTTCTTT
-	TRBV4-1	TRBD2	TRBJ2-1	CASSQEEAGGVNEQFF	TGCGCCAGCAGCCAAGAGGAAGCGGGAGGTGTTAATGAGCAGTTCTTC
-	TRBV6-1	-	TRBJ2-3	CASSNGLVTDTQYF	TGTGCCAGCAGCAACGGGTTAGTCACAGATACGCAGTATTTT
-	TRBV6-1	TRBD2	TRBJ2-7	CASSVPGGEQYF	TGTGCCAGCAGTGTCCCGGGGGGCGAGCAGTACTTC